This T cell receptor (beta chain) was recorded in a study of regulatory T cells in long-lasting Graves disease. As to time point: newly diagnosed GD, antithyroid drugs for less than 3 months. Scientists built the TCR library using RNA that was extracted from PBMCs. Criteria from the American Thyroid Association guidelines were applied to diagnose Graves' disease. According to the study, TCR beta libraries were built with iRepertoire HTBI primers and CDR3-region Arm-PCR. TCRdb analysed the multiplex PCR reads with MiXCR anew, one entry per CDR3 protein. Here the sample spans 440,000 or so distinct CDR3 sequences, 15% to 20% being singletons. The CDR3 covers 14 residues. Trimming left V 7 bases short and J 1 base short, with 14 bases between. Looked up from germline, CDR1 is SGHAT and CDR2 is FQNNGV. Many counts were recorded for this clonotype. Its antigen is not identified. Overall study findings and caveats: Peripheral blood alone, not thyroid tissue, underwent study.

These data are also associated with another study on T cells in Graves' hyperthyroidism and ophthalmopathy.

This TCR came from a woman in her 30s with Graves disease. This specimen consisted of peripheral blood mononuclear cells (PBMCs), obtained at new diagnosis, from a patient treated with antithyroid drugs. The chain uses TRBV11-2 and TRBJ2-7; D is perhaps TRBD1 (6 bases). DNA of the CDR3: TGTGCCAGCAAACAGGGACATTCATCCTACGAGCAGTACTTC. The encoded protein is CASKQGHSSYEQYF.